This T cell receptor beta chain was documented in a study of cytomegalovirus exposure and HLA in healthy donors. The PCR ran on 60 Vbeta and 13 Jbeta primers. Measured with immunoSEQ multiplex PCR; TCRdb has only the in-frame clones, and not every one. The sample carries about 170,000 clones, around three quarters recorded once. Germline V CDR1 and CDR2: SQVTM, ANQGSEA. Losses at the gene ends were 7 bases for V and 5 bases for J; bases not matched to a gene: 14. The CDR3 length is 14 residues. With regard to this clone: The antigen remains unidentified.

Study-wide points: For TCR beta chains, V- and J-gene trimming was later linked to a missense DCLRE1C variant. HLA alleles were associated with some 16,000 TCR beta sequences in a later analysis at 0.05 false discovery rate.

This TCR came from a woman aged 25 to 39 in good health and CMV-seropositive. V gene TRBV29-1 combines with J gene TRBJ2-7; TRBD2 aligns across 7 bases. Sequenced sample: PBMCs. The CDR3 nucleotides read TGCAGCGGCTGGGGGGGAGGGTCGAGCGACGAGCAGTACTTC. The encoded protein is CSGWGGGSSDEQYF.